One T cell receptor (beta chain) is described in this entry. Its antigen is not identified. This specimen comes from a study of cytomegalovirus exposure and HLA in healthy donors. For the study at large: The study's early data release held about 80 million unique TCRs from HLA-typed donors.

Primers included in the PCR were 60 Vbeta and 13 Jbeta primers. Produced via immunoSEQ multiplex PCR; TCRdb's table is partial and in-frame only. The table includes fewer than 110,000 clones, 65% to 80% detected once. The study's findings and limits: Trimming of TCR beta V- and J-genes showed a link, identified in a later analysis, to a missense DCLRE1C variant. In a later analysis, HLA-associated beta chains showed higher expansion and lower generation probabilities than comparable chains. In an earlier analysis, productive rearrangement rates for most beta V segments clustered near 87% or 30%.

This CDR3 has 13 amino acids. V lost 3 bases and J lost 7; bases outside the gene matches: 6. Germline V gene lookup returns CDR1 SGHTA and CDR2 FQGNSA. V usage is TRBV7-2 and J usage is TRBJ2-7; 7 positions match TRBD2. The clonotype comes from a woman aged 40-49 years in good health and CMV-seronegative. Specimen: PBMCs. CDR3 residues: CASSLLLGGEQYF. CDR3 in DNA: TGTGCCAGCAGCTTGTTGTTGGGGGGGGAGCAGTACTTC.